This entry lists 19 T cell receptor beta chains sequenced from one sample in a study of post-analysis software for immune sequencing data. General study findings and limits: Among about 5 TRBV segments more frequent in patients than controls were TRBV5-6, TRBV5-1 and TRBV20-1.

For these TCRs, the target antigens are not known. Built from TCR beta cDNA, the libraries had unique molecular identifiers in them. TCRdb analysed the PCR reads with MiXCR anew, one entry per CDR3 protein. The sample includes 650,000 to 900,000 distinct CDR3 sequences, about half of them seen just once. Sequenced input: blood. The receptors originated from a girl aged 10 to 17 with multiple sclerosis.

This rearrangement joins TRBV5-1 to TRBJ2-7; 8 bases are a match to TRBD2. With V trimmed by 3 bases and J by 3 bases, 11 bases remained unmatched. Germline lookup yields CDR1 SGHRS and CDR2 YFSETQ. This CDR3 has 16 residues. The CDR3, as DNA: TGCGCCAGCAGCTCAACGGCCGGGACTAGGGGCTACGAGCAGTACTTC. This translates into CASSSTAGTRGYEQYF.

This rearrangement joins TRBV7-9 to TRBJ2-7; D is perhaps TRBD2 (5 bases). Trimming left V 5 bases short and J 6 bases short, with 17 bases between. This CDR3 region has 14 residues. The germline V gene has CDR1 SEHNR and CDR2 FQNEAQ (reference sequence). CDR3 sequence reads: CASSPEGRSLEQYF. CDR3 nucleotide sequence: TGTGCCAGCAGCCCCGAGGGTAGGTCGCTCGAGCAGTACTTC.

The chain's CDR3 is CASSQLVRVQETQYF. The CDR3 coding sequence is TGTGCCAGCAGCCAACTCGTGAGGGTGCAAGAGACCCAGTACTTC. J is TRBJ2-5 and V is TRBV7-2, with D possibly being TRBD2 (5 bases). Trimming left V 5 bases short and J 2 bases short, with 15 bases between. Germline V gene lookup returns CDR1 SGHTA and CDR2 FQGNSA. The CDR3 has 15 residues.

The V gene is TRBV4-2, the J gene TRBJ2-2; a weak D match, TRBD2 (5 bases). The CDR3 length is 15 residues. CDR1 is LGHNA, CDR2 YNFKEQ, per germline. V was clipped by 4 bases and J by 4 bases, with 13 bases between them. The DNA for the CDR3 is TGTGCCAGCAGCCCCCTTCGGGCGGGCACCGGGGAGCTGTTTTTT. Protein sequence: CASSPLRAGTGELFF.

J is TRBJ2-7 and V is TRBV9; the match to TRBD2 covers 10 bases. The DNA end lines up better with TRBJ2-5; the J call may be wrong. The germline V gene has CDR1 SGDLS and CDR2 YYNGEE. The CDR3 covers 17 residues. As DNA, the CDR3 is TGTGCCAGCAGCGGGGGCGCTAGCGGGAGTTTACGGGAGACCCAGTACTTC. It codes for CASSGGASGSLRETQYF.

This clonotype was observed a handful of times. The rearrangement joins TRBV5-6 to TRBJ2-1; D is perhaps TRBD2 (5 bases). Germline V gives CDR1 SGHDT, CDR2 YYEEEE. This CDR3 comprises 15 residues. Trimming pared 1 base from V and 3 bases from J, leaving 11 bases between. The CDR3 DNA sequence: TGTGCCAGCAGCTTGTTATCAGCGGACTACAATGAGCAGTTCTTC. Residues: CASSLLSADYNEQFF.

The genes are TRBV7-2 and TRBJ2-7; D possibly corresponds to TRBD1 (6 bases). Per germline, CDR1 SGHTA and CDR2 FQGNSA. V gave up 6 bases and J gave up 0 bases, with 12 bases separating them. There are 14 residues in the CDR3. The CDR3 region has the DNA TGTGCCAGCAGTGGACAGCCTAGCTCCTACGAGCAGTACTTC. Its protein product is CASSGQPSSYEQYF.

This clonotype was seen a few times. The V gene is TRBV28, the J gene TRBJ1-1, with D possibly being TRBD1 (6 bases). Trimming removed 5 bases at V and 4 bases at J, with 20 bases between. The CDR3 loop spans 16 amino acids. Per germline, CDR1 MDHEN and CDR2 SYDVKM. The CDR3 region is CASSPAGGPWGTEAFF. DNA of the CDR3: TGTGCCAGCAGTCCCGCGGGGGGGCCTTGGGGCACTGAAGCTTTCTTT.

The chain combines TRBV20-1 with TRBJ2-1, with 12 bases fitting TRBD2. The CDR3 extends over 18 amino acids. V lost 6 bases to trimming and J lost 3 bases; unmatched junction nucleotides: 15. Looked up from germline, CDR1 is DFQATT and CDR2 is SNEGSKA (reference sequence). CDR3 loop: CSAPSGLAGMGIYNEQFF. CDR3 bases: TGCAGTGCCCCTAGTGGACTAGCGGGAATGGGCATCTACAATGAGCAGTTCTTC.

On this clonotype: At one end the junction does not follow the germline gene, possibly because of a read error. The rearrangement joins TRBV12-3 or TRBV12-4 to TRBJ2-1; a weak D match, TRBD2 (6 bases). The length of the CDR3 is 13 residues. The chain's CDR3 is CVSSSSGHNEQFF. CDR3 sequence (DNA): TGTGTCAGCAGTTCCAGCGGGCACAATGAGCAGTTCTTC.

About this clonotype itself: One end of the junction varies from germline; a read error may be responsible. The rearrangement uses TRBV20-1 and TRBJ1-2; D gene uncertain. This CDR3 spans 13 amino acids. CDR1 is DFQATT, CDR2 SNEGSKA, per germline (reference sequence). The CDR3 DNA follows: TGCAGTACTAGCTCGAATACTAACTATGGCTACACCTTC. Translating it yields CSTSSNTNYGYTF.

The V call is TRBV20-1, the J call TRBJ2-7; 12 positions agree with TRBD2. This CDR3 has 15 residues. The germline CDR1 and CDR2 sequences are DFQATT and SNEGSKA (reference sequence). V shed 5 bases, J shed 7 bases, and the junction held 12 bases outside the gene matches. The CDR3 region is CSAPKSSGRGNEQYF. CDR3 nucleotides: TGCAGTGCTCCGAAATCTAGCGGGAGGGGTAATGAGCAGTACTTC.

This chain uses TRBV28 with TRBJ2-5, with 10 bases aligning to TRBD2. The CDR3 has 16 amino acids. V shed 5 bases, J shed 5 bases, and the junction held 11 bases outside the gene matches. The germline gives CDR1 MDHEN, CDR2 SYDVKM. The DNA of the CDR3 is TGTGCCAGCAGTCTTCTAGCGGGAGCCCTCGGGGAGACCCAGTACTTC. Translating it yields CASSLLAGALGETQYF.

The CDR3 spells CASTTTGGFHEQYF. The CDR3 DNA follows: TGTGCCAGCACCACTACAGGGGGCTTCCACGAGCAGTACTTC. This chain uses TRBV7-2 with TRBJ2-7; TRBD1 matches 9 bases. With V trimmed by 7 bases and J by 5 bases, 9 bases remained unmatched. The CDR3 sequence is 14 residues long. Looked up from germline, CDR1 is SGHTA and CDR2 is FQGNSA.

This sequence joins TRBV12-3 or TRBV12-4 and TRBJ1-1; no clear D. Trimming took off 5 bases at V and 7 bases at J, with 14 bases between the two ends. This CDR3 has 13 residues. CDR3 residues: CASSTLRAGEAFF. CDR3 DNA: TGTGCCAGCAGTACCCTCCGGGCCGGTGAAGCTTTCTTT.

This clonotype was picked up a small number of times. Here the CDR3 DNA reads TGTGCCAGCAGCCTGAGTCGGTTGAACACTGAAGCTTTCTTT. The encoded protein is CASSLSRLNTEAFF. V gene TRBV6-5 combines with J gene TRBJ1-1; D unresolved. The CDR3 runs 14 residues. Germline values: CDR1 MNHEY, CDR2 SVGAGI. Trimming pared 6 bases from V and 0 bases from J, leaving 11 bases between.

This sequence joins TRBV15 and TRBJ2-3; TRBD2 matches at 10 bases. Germline CDR1 LNHNV, CDR2 YYDKDF (reference sequence). The CDR3 spans 14 residues. V was pared by 7 bases and J by 1 base, with 2 bases of the junction left unmatched. The CDR3 spells CATMLAGGTDTQYF. The DNA of the CDR3 is TGTGCCACCATGCTAGCGGGAGGCACAGATACGCAGTATTTT.

The gene calls are TRBV6-1 and TRBJ2-7; 10 nucleotides agree with TRBD2. Germline lookup yields CDR1 MNHNS and CDR2 SASEGT. The CDR3 totals 17 residues. V lost 2 bases, J lost 3 bases, and 10 bases stayed unmatched. In DNA, the CDR3 is TGTGCCAGCAGTGAAAGTTCGGCACTAGCGGGACTCTACGAGCAGTACTTC. Translated, it gives CASSESSALAGLYEQYF.

This clonotype was seen only once. This chain joins TRBV12-3 or TRBV12-4 and TRBJ2-1; 10 bases agree with TRBD2. The CDR3 sequence is 15 residues long. The V segment lost 4 bases and the J segment 6 bases; nucleotides outside the gene matches: 6. DNA for the CDR3: TGTGCCAGCAGTTCCGGACTAGCGGACCGCAATGAGCAGTTCTTC. This codes for CASSSGLADRNEQFF.